The present T cell receptor (beta chain) was sequenced within a study of Tregs in tolerant kidney transplant recipients. On this clone: Its matching antigen is unknown.

Study conclusions and caveats: No direct test of biological reproducibility was done here. Activated donor B cell expansion appeared to reveal the most relevant donor-specific TCRbeta repertoire.

Generated by immunoSEQ multiplex PCR, the TCRdb table keeps only in-frame clones and is missing some. Here the sample spans 54,000 or so clones, about 91% being singletons. Recipients received nonmyeloablative bone marrow transplants from related graft donors, with transient mixed chimerism. CD4+CD25+CD127- Tregs, CD4+CD25- non-Tregs, CD4 and CD8 cells were sorted. This CDR3 spans 15 amino acids. J lost 1 base, V lost 3 bases, and 5 bases had no gene match. Germline CDR1 reads SGDLS; CDR2 reads YYNGEE. Material: CD8+ T cells from blood (PBMCs), obtained 24 months after the transplant. The source is a human patient who received a combined kidney and bone marrow transplant. The graft donor may account for some of the T cells. The chain employs TRBV9 and TRBJ2-5, with 8 nucleotides matching TRBD1. CDR3 amino acids: CASSGWTGPQETQYF. The CDR3, as DNA: TGTGCCAGCAGCGGTTGGACAGGGCCCCAAGAGACCCAGTACTTC.